This passage covers 15 T cell receptor beta chains from one sample sequenced in a study of Graves' ophthalmopathy and Graves' hyperthyroidism (dated by TCRdb to the late 2010s). The sequencing machine was an Illumina HiSeq 2000. For repertoire sequencing, the TCR beta CDR3 regions were amplified from RNA transcripts. The first round was an RT-PCR using HTBI primers with the Qiagen OneStep RT-PCR kit, and this first round was followed by a second-round multiplex PCR, then size selection and purification. TCRdb took the public reads, trimmed them with fastp at Q25, ran MiXCR for clone calling and kept in-frame beta chains. Rows matching on CDR3 protein sequence are summarized as one entry with the most common DNA and genes. This sample has 300,000 to 350,000 distinct CDR3 sequences in its table, and 15% to 20% of those were observed once. The top ten clones comprise around 12% of the sample. The sample consisted of peripheral blood. The receptor set was obtained from an adult man with Graves' ophthalmopathy.

The sample holds many counts of this clonotype. Here the CDR3 reads CASRPGQILMNTEAFF. CDR3 bases: TGTGCCAGCCGTCCCGGACAGATCTTAATGAACACTGAAGCTTTCTTT. J is TRBJ1-1 and V is TRBV6-1, with D possibly matching TRBD1 (6 bases). Germline V gives CDR1 MNHNS, CDR2 SASEGT. V dropped 8 bases and J dropped 0 bases, with 19 bases sitting between them. The CDR3 totals 16 residues.

Many counts were recorded for this clonotype. This chain joins TRBV4-1 and TRBJ2-5, with D possibly matching TRBD1 (5 bases). Germline V gene lookup returns CDR1 MGHRA and CDR2 YSYEKL. V was shortened by 3 bases and J by 3 bases, with 17 bases between the two germline ends. There are 16 residues in the CDR3. The CDR3, as DNA: TGCGCCAGCAGCCACAAAACTCAGGGTTGGGAAGAGACCCAGTACTTC. This sequence encodes CASSHKTQGWEETQYF.

This clonotype appeared many times. The chain employs TRBV18 and TRBJ2-5; D gene unclear. Trimming stripped 4 bases from V and 3 bases from J, with 9 bases between. CDR3 length equals 13 residues. CDR1 KGHSH and CDR2 LQKENI come from the germline V gene. CDR3 residues: CASSRGREETQYF. The CDR3 coding sequence is TGTGCCAGCTCACGGGGAAGAGAAGAGACCCAGTACTTC.

This clonotype was counted at least ten times. The chain recombines TRBV24-1 with TRBJ2-5; D gene uncertain. Trimming took 3 bases from V and 3 from J, leaving 19 bases between them. Per germline, CDR1 KGHDR and CDR2 SFDVKD. The CDR3 extends over 17 amino acids. CDR3 bases: TGTGCCACCAGTGATCAGAAGTTCCAAGGCCGAAAAGAGACCCAGTACTTC. Translating gives CATSDQKFQGRKETQYF.

The chain employs TRBV11-2 and TRBJ1-2; tentatively, D is TRBD1 (6 bases). The germline V gene encodes CDR1 SGHAT and CDR2 FQNNGV. The CDR3 is 13 amino acids. Trimming stripped 4 bases from V and 7 bases from J, with 13 bases between. DNA for the CDR3: TGTGCCAGCAGCTCCGCTCACAGGGTTGGCTACACCTTC. Translation gives CASSSAHRVGYTF.

V usage is TRBV2 and J usage is TRBJ2-5, with 12 nucleotides matching TRBD2. Germline V lookup: CDR1 SNHLY, CDR2 FYNNEI. With 3 bases clipped from V and 6 bases from J, the junction kept 8 bases outside the gene matches. This CDR3 is 16 amino acids long. CDR3 region: CASSDRLAGEQKTQYF. DNA of the CDR3: TGTGCCAGCAGTGATCGACTAGCGGGAGAACAAAAGACCCAGTACTTC. Variable domain in full (rest from reference TRBV2 and TRBJ2-5): EPEVTQTPSHQVTQMGQEVILRCVPISNHLYFYWYRQILGQKVEFLVSFYNNEISEKSEIFDDQFSVERPDGSNFTLKIRSTKLEDSAMYFCASSDRLAGEQKTQYFGPGTRLLVL.

The sample holds many counts of this clonotype. The gene calls are TRBV6-2 or TRBV6-3 and TRBJ1-5, with no clear D. The CDR3 spans 15 residues. Per germline, CDR1 MNHEY and CDR2 SVGEGT. Between the trimmed V and J ends, which lost 5 bases and 0 bases, there was a span of 11 bases. The CDR3 region has the DNA TGTGCCAGCAGTCGGTCTGTCCGTAGCAATCAGCCCCAGCATTTT. It is translated as CASSRSVRSNQPQHF.

This clonotype was picked up many times. The CDR3: CASSLASGTGSSPLHF. CDR3 nucleotides: TGCGCCAGCAGCTTGGCATCCGGGACAGGGTCTTCACCCCTCCACTTT. V and J are TRBV5-1 and TRBJ1-6; 9 bases fit TRBD1. Per the germline V gene, CDR1 is SGHRS and CDR2 is YFSETQ. This CDR3 comprises 16 residues. V gave up 0 bases and J gave up 9 bases; unmatched junction bases: 7.

This clonotype showed up many times. The J gene is TRBJ2-5, the V gene TRBV7-2, with 7 bases lining up with TRBD1. V trimming: 5 bases; J trimming: 0 bases; junction bases outside the gene matches: 3. Germline V gene lookup returns CDR1 SGHTA and CDR2 FQGNSA. There are 14 residues in the CDR3. CDR3 coding DNA: TGTGCCAGCAGCCGACAGGGTGACCAAGAGACCCAGTACTTC. This translates into CASSRQGDQETQYF.

There are many counts of this clonotype. CDR3 loop: CAWGGRHGRQETQYF. The CDR3 DNA sequence: TGTGCCTGGGGAGGGCGGCACGGACGGCAAGAGACCCAGTACTTC. This sequence joins TRBV30 and TRBJ2-5, with D possibly matching TRBD2 (6 bases). The germline gives CDR1 GTSNPN, CDR2 SVGIG (reference sequence). The CDR3 length is 15 residues. The germline V and J ends were trimmed by 5 bases and 2 bases, with 18 bases remaining between them.

The rearrangement joins TRBV15 to TRBJ1-3; D unclear. The V end was cut by 3 bases, the J end by 3 bases, with 9 bases between. CDR3 length: 14 amino acids. Looked up from germline, CDR1 is LNHNV and CDR2 is YYDKDF (reference sequence). CDR3 nucleotides: TGTGCCACCAGCAGCGGATCTCATGGAAACACCATATATTTT. This translates into CATSSGSHGNTIYF.

The chain recombines TRBV29-1 with TRBJ1-2, with 10 bases aligning to TRBD1. Per germline, CDR1 SQVTM and CDR2 ANQGSEA. V shed 0 bases, J shed 4 bases, and the junction held 5 bases outside the gene matches. This CDR3 spans 15 amino acids. Here the CDR3 DNA reads TGCAGCGTTGAAGATCTTGGGGACAGGGGCTATGGCTACACCTTC. As protein: CSVEDLGDRGYGYTF. The full variable domain, rest sourced from reference TRBV29-1 and TRBJ1-2, is SAVISQKPSRDICQRGTSLTIQCQVDSQVTMMFWYRQQPGQSLTLIATANQGSEATYESGFVIDKFPISRPNLTFSTLTVSNMSPEDSSIYLCSVEDLGDRGYGYTFGSGTRLTVV.

The count of this clonotype is one. Since a much larger clone is just one base distant, this may be a read error. The J gene is TRBJ2-5, the V gene TRBV7-9; no reliable D call. The CDR3 consists of 14 residues. The germline V gene has CDR1 SEHNR and CDR2 FQNEAQ (reference sequence). Trimming removed 7 bases from V and 0 bases from J, with 12 bases in between. CDR3 nucleotides: TGTGCCAGCAAGGTGGTCTTGTACCAAGAGACCCAGTACTTC. Protein product: CASKVVLYQETQYF.

This clonotype was counted ten times or more. The CDR3 here is CAWSVQVANTEAFF. Here the CDR3 DNA reads TGTGCCTGGAGTGTACAGGTAGCGAACACTGAAGCTTTCTTT. The rearrangement links TRBV30 to TRBJ1-1; possible D gene TRBD1, 5 bases. Germline values: CDR1 GTSNPN, CDR2 SVGIG (reference sequence). CDR3 length: 14 residues. V was cut by 0 bases and J by 1 base, with 9 bases left in between.

There are many counts of this clonotype. This chain connects TRBV6-5 to TRBJ2-7, with D perhaps TRBD1 (6 bases). The V gene's germline CDR1 is MNHEY and CDR2 SVGAGI. This CDR3 region has 13 residues. Trimming took 8 bases from V and 3 from J, leaving 14 bases between them. The CDR3 region is CASRGTQDYEQYF. In DNA form, the CDR3 reads TGTGCCAGCCGAGGGACACAGGACTACGAGCAGTACTTC.